This T cell receptor (beta chain) was documented in a study of blood T cell repertoires in COVID-19. Here immunoSEQ multiplex PCR was the method, and the copy in TCRdb shows in-frame clones only, minus some. The sample gives fewer than 500,000 clones, over 85% of which show up once; 0.7% to 0.85% is in the top ten. This clone was observed a single time. The CDR3 covers 14 residues. With 2 bases clipped from V and 6 bases from J, the junction kept 6 bases outside the gene matches. From germline, CDR1 is LGHDT and CDR2 YNNKEL (reference sequence). The chain joins TRBV3-1 (or the pseudogene TRBV3-2) to TRBJ2-7, with 8 bases fitting TRBD1. The source material was peripheral blood. This sequence originates from a man aged 18 to 30 with COVID-19, enrolled during active disease. CDR3 protein: CASSQLTGEVEQYF. Here the CDR3 DNA reads TGTGCCAGCAGCCAATTGACAGGGGAGGTCGAGCAGTACTTC.